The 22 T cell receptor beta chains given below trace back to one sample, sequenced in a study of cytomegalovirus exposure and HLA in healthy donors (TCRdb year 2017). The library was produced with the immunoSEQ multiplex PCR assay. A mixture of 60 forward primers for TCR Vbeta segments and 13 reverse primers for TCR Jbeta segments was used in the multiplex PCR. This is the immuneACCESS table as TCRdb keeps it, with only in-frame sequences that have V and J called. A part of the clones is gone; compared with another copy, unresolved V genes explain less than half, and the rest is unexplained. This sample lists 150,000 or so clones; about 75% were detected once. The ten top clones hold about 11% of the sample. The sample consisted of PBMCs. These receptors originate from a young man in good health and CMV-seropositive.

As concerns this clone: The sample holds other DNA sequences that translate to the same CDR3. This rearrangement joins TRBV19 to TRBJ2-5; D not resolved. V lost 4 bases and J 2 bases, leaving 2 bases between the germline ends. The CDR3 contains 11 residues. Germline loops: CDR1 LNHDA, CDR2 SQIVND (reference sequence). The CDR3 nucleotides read TGTGCCAGTAGTACGCAAGAGACCCAGTACTTC. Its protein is CASSTQETQYF.

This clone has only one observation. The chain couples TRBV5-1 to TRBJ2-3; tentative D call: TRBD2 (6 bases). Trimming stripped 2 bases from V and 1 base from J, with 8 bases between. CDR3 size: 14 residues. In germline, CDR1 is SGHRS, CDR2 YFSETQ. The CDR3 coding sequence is TGCGCCAGCAGCTTTCAGCGGGGCACAGATACGCAGTATTTT. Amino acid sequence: CASSFQRGTDTQYF.

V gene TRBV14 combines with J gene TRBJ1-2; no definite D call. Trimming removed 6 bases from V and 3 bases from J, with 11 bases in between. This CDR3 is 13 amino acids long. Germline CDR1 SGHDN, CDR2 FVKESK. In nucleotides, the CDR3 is TGTGCCAGCAGTCCCGTTAAATACTATGGCTACACCTTC. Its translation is CASSPVKYYGYTF. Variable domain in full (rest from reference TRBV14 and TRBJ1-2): EAGVTQFPSHSVIEKGQTVTLRCDPISGHDNLYWYRRVMGKEIKFLLHFVKESKQDESGMPNNRFLAERTGGTYSTLKVQPAELEDSGVYFCASSPVKYYGYTFGSGTRLTVV.

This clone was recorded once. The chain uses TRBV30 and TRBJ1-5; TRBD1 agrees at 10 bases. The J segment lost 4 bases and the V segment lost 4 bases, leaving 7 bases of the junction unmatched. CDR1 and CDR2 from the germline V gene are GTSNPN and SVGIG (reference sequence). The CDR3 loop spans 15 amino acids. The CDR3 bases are TGTGCCTGGAACCGGGGACAGGGGAATAATCAGCCCCAGCATTTT. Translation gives CAWNRGQGNNQPQHF. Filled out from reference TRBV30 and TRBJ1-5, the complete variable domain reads SQTIHQWPATLVQPVGSPLSLECTVEGTSNPNLYWYRQAAGRGLQLLFYSVGIGQISSEVPQNLSASRPQDRQFILSSKKLLLSDSGFYLCAWNRGQGNNQPQHFGDGTRLSIL.

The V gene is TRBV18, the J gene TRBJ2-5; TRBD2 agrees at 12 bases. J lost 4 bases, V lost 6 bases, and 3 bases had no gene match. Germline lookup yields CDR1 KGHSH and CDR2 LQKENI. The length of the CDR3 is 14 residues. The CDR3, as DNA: TGTGCCAGCTCGGAGGGACTAGCGGGAGAGACCCAGTACTTC. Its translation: CASSEGLAGETQYF.

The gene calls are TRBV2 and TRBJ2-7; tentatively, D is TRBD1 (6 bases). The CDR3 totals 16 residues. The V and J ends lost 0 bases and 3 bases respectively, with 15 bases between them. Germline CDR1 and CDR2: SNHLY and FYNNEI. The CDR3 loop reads CASSEAGGRVSYEQYF. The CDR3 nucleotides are TGTGCCAGCAGTGAAGCTGGGGGCAGGGTGAGCTACGAGCAGTACTTC.

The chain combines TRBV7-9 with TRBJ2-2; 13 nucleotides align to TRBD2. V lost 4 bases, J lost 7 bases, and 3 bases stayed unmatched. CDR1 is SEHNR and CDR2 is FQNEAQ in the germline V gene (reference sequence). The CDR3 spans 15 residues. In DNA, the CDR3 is TGTGCCAGCAGCTGGGGACTAGCGGGAAGCGGGGAGCTGTTTTTT. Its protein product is CASSWGLAGSGELFF.

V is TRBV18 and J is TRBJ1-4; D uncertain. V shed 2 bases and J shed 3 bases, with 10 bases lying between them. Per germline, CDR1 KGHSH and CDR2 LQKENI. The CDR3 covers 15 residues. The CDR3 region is CASSPSRGPNEKLFF. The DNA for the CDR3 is TGTGCCAGCTCACCAAGCCGAGGCCCTAATGAAAAACTGTTTTTT.

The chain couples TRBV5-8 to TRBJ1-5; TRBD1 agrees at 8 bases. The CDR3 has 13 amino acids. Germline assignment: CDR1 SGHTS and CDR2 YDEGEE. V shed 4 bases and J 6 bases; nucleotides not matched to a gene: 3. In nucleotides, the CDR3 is TGTGCCAGCAGCCAGGGGGCCGGTCAGCCCCAGCATTTT. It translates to CASSQGAGQPQHF.

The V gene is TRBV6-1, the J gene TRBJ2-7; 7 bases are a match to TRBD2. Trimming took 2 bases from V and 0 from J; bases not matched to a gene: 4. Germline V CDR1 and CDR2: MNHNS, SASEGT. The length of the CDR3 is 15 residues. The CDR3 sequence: CASSEISGSSYEQYF. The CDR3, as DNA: TGTGCCAGCAGTGAAATTAGCGGGTCCTCCTACGAGCAGTACTTC.

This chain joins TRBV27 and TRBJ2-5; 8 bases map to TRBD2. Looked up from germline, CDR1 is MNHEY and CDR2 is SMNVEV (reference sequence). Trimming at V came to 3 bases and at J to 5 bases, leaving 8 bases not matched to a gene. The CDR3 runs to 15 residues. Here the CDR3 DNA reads TGTGCCAGCAGTTTGGGCCGGGAGGGCCACGAGACCCAGTACTTC. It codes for CASSLGREGHETQYF.

CDR3 nucleotides: TGCAGCGTTGTGTTGGCGGGGGCGGGAACCCAGTACTTC. It yields the protein CSVVLAGAGTQYF. The chain recombines TRBV29-1 with TRBJ2-5; maybe TRBD2 (7 bases). The CDR3 has 13 residues. Germline V gene sequence: CDR1 SQVTM, CDR2 ANQGSEA. The V and J ends lost 4 bases and 8 bases respectively, with 17 bases between them.

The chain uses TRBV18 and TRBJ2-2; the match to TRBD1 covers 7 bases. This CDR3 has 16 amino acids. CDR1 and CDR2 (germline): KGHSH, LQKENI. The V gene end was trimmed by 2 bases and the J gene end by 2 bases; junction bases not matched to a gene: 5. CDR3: CASSPTGQLNTGELFF. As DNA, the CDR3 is TGTGCCAGCTCACCAACGGGACAGCTTAACACCGGGGAGCTGTTTTTT. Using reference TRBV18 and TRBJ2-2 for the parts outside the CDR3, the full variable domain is NAGVMQNPRHLVRRRGQEARLRCSPMKGHSHVYWYRQLPEEGLKFMVYLQKENIIDESGMPKERFSAEFPKEGPSILRIQQVVRGDSAAYFCASSPTGQLNTGELFFGEGSRLTVL.

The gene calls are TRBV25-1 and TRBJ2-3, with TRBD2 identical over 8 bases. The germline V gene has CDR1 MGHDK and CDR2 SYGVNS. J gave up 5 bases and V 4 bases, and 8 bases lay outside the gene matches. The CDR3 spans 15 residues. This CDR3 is CASSGFSGERDTQYF. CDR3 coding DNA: TGTGCCAGCAGTGGATTTAGCGGGGAGCGAGATACGCAGTATTTT.

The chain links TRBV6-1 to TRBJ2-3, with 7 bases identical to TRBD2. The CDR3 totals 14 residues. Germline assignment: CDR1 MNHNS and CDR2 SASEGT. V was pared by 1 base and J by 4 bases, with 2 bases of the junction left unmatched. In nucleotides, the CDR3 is TGTGCCAGCAGTGAAGTGGGGAGGGCAGATACGCAGTATTTT. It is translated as CASSEVGRADTQYF.

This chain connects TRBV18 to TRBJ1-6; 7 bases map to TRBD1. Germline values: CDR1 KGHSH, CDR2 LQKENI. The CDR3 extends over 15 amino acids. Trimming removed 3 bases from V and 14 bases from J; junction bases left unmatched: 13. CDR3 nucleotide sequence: TGTGCCAGCTCACCGCAGACAGGGAAAAGGAATACCCTCCACTTT. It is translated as CASSPQTGKRNTLHF.

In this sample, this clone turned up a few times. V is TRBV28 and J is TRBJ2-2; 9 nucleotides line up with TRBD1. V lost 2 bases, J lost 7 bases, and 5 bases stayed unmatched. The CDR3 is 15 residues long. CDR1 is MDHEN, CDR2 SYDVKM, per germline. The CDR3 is CASSLPGTGYGELFF. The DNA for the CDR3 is TGTGCCAGCAGTTTACCTGGGACAGGGTACGGGGAGCTGTTTTTT.

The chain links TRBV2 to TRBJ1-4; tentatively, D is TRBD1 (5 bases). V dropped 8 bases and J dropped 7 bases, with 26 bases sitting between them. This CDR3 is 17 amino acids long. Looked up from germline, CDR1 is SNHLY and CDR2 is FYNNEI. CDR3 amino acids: CASRGRQIPGKGEKLFF. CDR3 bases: TGTGCCAGCCGTGGACGACAAATCCCAGGGAAGGGTGAAAAACTGTTTTTT.

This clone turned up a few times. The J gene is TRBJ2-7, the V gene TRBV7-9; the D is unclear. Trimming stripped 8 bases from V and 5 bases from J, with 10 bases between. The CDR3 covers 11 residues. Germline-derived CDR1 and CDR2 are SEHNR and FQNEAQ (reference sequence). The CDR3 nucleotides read TGTGCCAGCTCCCCCTCTGACGAGCAGTACTTC. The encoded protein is CASSPSDEQYF.

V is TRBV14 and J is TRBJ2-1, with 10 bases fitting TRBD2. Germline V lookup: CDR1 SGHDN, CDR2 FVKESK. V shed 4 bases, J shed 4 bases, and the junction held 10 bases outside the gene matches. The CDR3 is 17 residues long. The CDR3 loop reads CASSPLWASGGYNEQFF. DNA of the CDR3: TGTGCCAGCAGCCCACTATGGGCTAGCGGGGGATACAATGAGCAGTTCTTC.

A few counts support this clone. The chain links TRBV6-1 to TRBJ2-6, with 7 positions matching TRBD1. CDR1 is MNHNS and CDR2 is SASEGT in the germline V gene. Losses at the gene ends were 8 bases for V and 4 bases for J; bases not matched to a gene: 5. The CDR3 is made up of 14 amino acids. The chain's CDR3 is CASLDRAGANVLTF. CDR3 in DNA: TGTGCCAGCCTTGACAGGGCCGGGGCCAACGTCCTGACTTTC.

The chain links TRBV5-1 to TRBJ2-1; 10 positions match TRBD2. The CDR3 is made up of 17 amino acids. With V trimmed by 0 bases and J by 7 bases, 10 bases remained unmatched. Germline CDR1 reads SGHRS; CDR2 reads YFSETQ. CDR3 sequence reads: CASSLEVSGRGWNEQFF. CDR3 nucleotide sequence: TGCGCCAGCAGCTTGGAAGTCAGCGGGAGGGGGTGGAATGAGCAGTTCTTC.